This T cell receptor beta chain originates from a study of T cells after posttransplantation cyclophosphamide. General study results and limits: TRB overlap between skin or GI tissue T cells and blood was limited.

Sequenced by immunoSEQ multiplex PCR; TCRdb stores in-frame clones only, minus some. The sample has roughly 45,000 clones, none seen only once. V lost 6 bases, J lost 6 bases, and 14 bases lay in between. The CDR3 runs to 13 residues. Looked up from germline, CDR1 is SNHLY and CDR2 is FYNNEI. This clone was seen at least ten times. What it binds is not known. The specimen sequenced was PBMCs. The gene calls are TRBV2 and TRBJ1-2; unclear D gene. The receptor comes from a man aged 40-49 years in good health, CMV-negative, and a related stem cell transplant donor. Here the CDR3 reads CASRSGPLDGYTF. CDR3 bases: TGTGCCAGCAGGAGCGGGCCGCTCGATGGCTACACCTTC.